This TCR beta chain appears in the sequencing data of a study of cytomegalovirus exposure and HLA in healthy donors. Overall study context: Samples from HLA-typed donors yielded about 85 million unique TCRs in an early data release. Study results and limitations: Previously analyzed data showed that most TCR beta V segments were productive at a frequency of about 90% or about 30%. A later analysis by the authors found several of the most significant clusters apparently linked to common viral pathogens. Later analysis revealed greater clonal expansion in HLA-associated TCR beta chains than in equally common others.

The PCR made use of 60 Vbeta and 13 Jbeta primers. The data were produced by immunoSEQ multiplex PCR, yet TCRdb's version contains in-frame clones alone and is incomplete. The table has approximately 170,000 clones, over 70% seen once. The CDR3 consists of 18 residues. The germline CDR1 and CDR2 sequences are LGHNA and YSLEER. With V trimmed by 3 bases and J by 2 bases, 7 bases remained unmatched. Regarding this clone: Its antigen is unknown.

What was sequenced was PBMCs. The origin of this receptor is a woman younger than 30 in good health and CMV-seronegative. The V gene is TRBV4-3, the J gene TRBJ2-1, with 13 bases aligning to TRBD2. CDR3 bases: TGCGCCAGCAGCCACCGACTAGCGGGAGGCCAGACCTACAATGAGCAGTTCTTC. Protein sequence: CASSHRLAGGQTYNEQFF.